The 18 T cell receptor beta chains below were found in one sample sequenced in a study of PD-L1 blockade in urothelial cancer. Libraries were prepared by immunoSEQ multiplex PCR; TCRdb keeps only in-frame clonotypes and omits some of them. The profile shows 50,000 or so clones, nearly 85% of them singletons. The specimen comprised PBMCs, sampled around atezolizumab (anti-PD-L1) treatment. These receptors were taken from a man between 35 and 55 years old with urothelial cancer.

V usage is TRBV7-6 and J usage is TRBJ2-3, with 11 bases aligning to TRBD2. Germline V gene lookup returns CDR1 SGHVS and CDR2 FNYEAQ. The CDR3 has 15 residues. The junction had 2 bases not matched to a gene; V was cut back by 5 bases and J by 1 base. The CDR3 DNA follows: TGTGCCAGCAGCCGACTAGCGGGACGCACAGATACGCAGTATTTT. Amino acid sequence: CASSRLAGRTDTQYF. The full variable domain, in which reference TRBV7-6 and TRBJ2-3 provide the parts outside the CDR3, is GAGVSQSPRYKVTKRGQDVALRCDPISGHVSLYWYRQALGQGPEFLTYFNYEAQQDKSGLPNDRFSAERPEGSISTLTIQRTEQRDSAMYRCASSRLAGRTDTQYFGPGTRLTVL.

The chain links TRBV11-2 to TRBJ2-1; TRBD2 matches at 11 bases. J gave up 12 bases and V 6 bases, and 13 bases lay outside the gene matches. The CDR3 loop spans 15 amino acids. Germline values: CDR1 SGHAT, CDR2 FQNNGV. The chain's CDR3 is CASSIGVAGGSRQFF. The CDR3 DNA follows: TGTGCCAGCAGTATTGGGGTAGCGGGAGGGTCCCGGCAGTTCTTC. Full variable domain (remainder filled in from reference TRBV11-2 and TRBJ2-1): EAGVAQSPRYKIIEKRQSVAFWCNPISGHATLYWYQQILGQGPKLLIQFQNNGVVDDSQLPKDRFSAERLKGVDSTLKIQPAKLEDSAVYLCASSIGVAGGSRQFFGPGTRLTVL.

CDR3 residues: CAIGSGGYGYTF. The CDR3 DNA reads TGTGCCATCGGGTCTGGCGGCTATGGCTACACCTTC. The chain has TRBV10-3 and TRBJ1-2; D not certain. The germline CDR1 and CDR2 sequences are ENHRY and SYGVKD. The CDR3 runs to 12 residues. Trimming shortened V by 8 bases and J by 4 bases, and 11 bases separated the two germline ends.

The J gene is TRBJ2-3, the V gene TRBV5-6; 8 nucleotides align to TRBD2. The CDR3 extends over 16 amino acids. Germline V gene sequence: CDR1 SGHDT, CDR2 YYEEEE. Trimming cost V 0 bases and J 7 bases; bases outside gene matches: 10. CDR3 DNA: TGTGCCAGCAGCTTGGAGGGTAGCGGGACGGTTAATACGCAGTATTTT. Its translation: CASSLEGSGTVNTQYF.

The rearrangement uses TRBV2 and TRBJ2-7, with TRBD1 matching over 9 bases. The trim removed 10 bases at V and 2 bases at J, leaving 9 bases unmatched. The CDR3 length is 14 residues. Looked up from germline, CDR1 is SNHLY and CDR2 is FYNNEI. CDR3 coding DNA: TGTGCCACCGCCCCCAGACAGGGGGCCTACGAGCAGTACTTC. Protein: CATAPRQGAYEQYF.

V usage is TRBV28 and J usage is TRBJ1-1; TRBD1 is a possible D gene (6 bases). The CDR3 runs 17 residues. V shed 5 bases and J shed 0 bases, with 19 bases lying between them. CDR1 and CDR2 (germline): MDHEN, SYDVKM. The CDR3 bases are TGTGCCAGCAGTCAAACCATTGATGACAGGCTGAACACTGAAGCTTTCTTT. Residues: CASSQTIDDRLNTEAFF. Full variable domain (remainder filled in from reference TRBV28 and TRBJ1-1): DVKVTQSSRYLVKRTGEKVFLECVQDMDHENMFWYRQDPGLGLRLIYFSYDVKMKEKGDIPEGYSVSREKKERFSLILESASTNQTSMYLCASSQTIDDRLNTEAFFGQGTRLTVV.

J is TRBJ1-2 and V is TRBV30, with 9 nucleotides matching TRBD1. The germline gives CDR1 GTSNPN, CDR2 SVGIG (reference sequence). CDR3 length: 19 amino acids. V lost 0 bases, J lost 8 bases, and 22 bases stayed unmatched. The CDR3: CAWSVRNPYLGQGKGGYTF. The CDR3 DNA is TGTGCCTGGAGTGTACGAAACCCCTACTTGGGACAGGGCAAGGGGGGCTACACCTTC. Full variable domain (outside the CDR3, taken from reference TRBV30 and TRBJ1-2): SQTIHQWPATLVQPVGSPLSLECTVEGTSNPNLYWYRQAAGRGLQLLFYSVGIGQISSEVPQNLSASRPQDRQFILSSKKLLLSDSGFYLCAWSVRNPYLGQGKGGYTFGSGTRLTVV.

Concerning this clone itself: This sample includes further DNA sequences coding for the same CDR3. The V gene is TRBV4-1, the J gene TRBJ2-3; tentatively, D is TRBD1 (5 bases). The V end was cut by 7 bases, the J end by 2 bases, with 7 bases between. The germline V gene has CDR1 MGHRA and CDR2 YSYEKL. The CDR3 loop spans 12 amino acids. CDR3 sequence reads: CASKGDTDTQYF. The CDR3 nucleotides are TGCGCCAGCAAAGGGGACACAGATACGCAGTATTTT.

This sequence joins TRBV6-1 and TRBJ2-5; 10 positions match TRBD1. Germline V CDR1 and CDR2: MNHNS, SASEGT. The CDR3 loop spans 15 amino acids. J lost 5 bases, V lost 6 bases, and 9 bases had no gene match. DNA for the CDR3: TGTGCCAGCAGGGCCCGGGACAGGGGAGGGGAGACCCAGTACTTC. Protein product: CASRARDRGGETQYF.

CDR3 protein: CAWSAAGTDEQYF. The CDR3 DNA reads TGTGCCTGGAGTGCAGCGGGAACCGACGAGCAGTACTTC. The rearrangement joins TRBV30 to TRBJ2-7, with 7 nucleotides matching TRBD2. In germline, CDR1 is GTSNPN, CDR2 SVGIG (reference sequence). CDR3 length equals 13 residues. V shed 1 base, J shed 5 bases, and the junction held 5 bases outside the gene matches.

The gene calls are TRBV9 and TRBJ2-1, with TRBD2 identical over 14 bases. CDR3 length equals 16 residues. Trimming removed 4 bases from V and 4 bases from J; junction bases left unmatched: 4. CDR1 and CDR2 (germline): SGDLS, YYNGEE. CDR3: CASSLGLAGGYNEQFF. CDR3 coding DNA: TGTGCCAGCAGCCTCGGACTAGCGGGAGGTTACAATGAGCAGTTCTTC.

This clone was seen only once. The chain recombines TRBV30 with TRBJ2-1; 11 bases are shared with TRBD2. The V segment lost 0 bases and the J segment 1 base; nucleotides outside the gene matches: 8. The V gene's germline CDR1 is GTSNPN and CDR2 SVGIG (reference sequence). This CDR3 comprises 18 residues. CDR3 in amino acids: CAWSVLRLAGGSYNEQFF. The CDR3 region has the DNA TGTGCCTGGAGTGTACTAAGGCTAGCGGGAGGTTCCTACAATGAGCAGTTCTTC.

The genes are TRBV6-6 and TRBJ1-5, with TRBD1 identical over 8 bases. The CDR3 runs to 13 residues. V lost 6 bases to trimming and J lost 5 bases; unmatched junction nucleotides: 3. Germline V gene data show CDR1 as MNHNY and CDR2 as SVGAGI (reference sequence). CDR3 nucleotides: TGTGCCAGCAGGACAGGGGTGTATCAGCCCCAGCATTTT. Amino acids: CASRTGVYQPQHF.

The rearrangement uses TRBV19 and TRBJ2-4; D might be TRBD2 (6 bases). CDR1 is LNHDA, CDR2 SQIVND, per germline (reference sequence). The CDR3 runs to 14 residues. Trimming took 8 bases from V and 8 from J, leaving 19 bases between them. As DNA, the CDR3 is TGTGCCAGTTCCCCGGTGGCAGGGAGGTACATTCAGTACTTC. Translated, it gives CASSPVAGRYIQYF.

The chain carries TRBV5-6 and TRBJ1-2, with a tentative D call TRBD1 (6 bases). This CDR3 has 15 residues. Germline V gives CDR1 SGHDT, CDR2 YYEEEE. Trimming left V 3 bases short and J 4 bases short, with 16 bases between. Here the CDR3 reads CASSSDTGPRYGYTF. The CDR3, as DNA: TGTGCCAGCAGCTCGGATACAGGGCCCCGCTATGGCTACACCTTC.

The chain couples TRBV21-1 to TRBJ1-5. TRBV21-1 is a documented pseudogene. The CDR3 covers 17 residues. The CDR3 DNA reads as TGTGCCAGCCACGGGGGACGGCCTTCATATAGCAATCAGCCCCAGCATTTT. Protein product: CASHGGRPSYSNQPQHF.

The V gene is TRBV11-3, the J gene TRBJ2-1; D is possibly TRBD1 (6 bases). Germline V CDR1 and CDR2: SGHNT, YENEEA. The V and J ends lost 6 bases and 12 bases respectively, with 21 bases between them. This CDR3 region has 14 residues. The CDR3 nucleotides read TGTGCCAGCAGTCAGGGGAGTGACCCCTGGGGGCAGTTCTTC. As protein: CASSQGSDPWGQFF.

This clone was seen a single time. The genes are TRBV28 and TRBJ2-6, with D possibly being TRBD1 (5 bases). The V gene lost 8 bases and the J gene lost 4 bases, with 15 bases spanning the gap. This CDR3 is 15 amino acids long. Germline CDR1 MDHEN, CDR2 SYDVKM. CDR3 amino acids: CASGERGSGANVLTF. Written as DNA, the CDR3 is TGTGCCAGCGGAGAAAGGGGCTCCGGGGCCAACGTCCTGACTTTC.